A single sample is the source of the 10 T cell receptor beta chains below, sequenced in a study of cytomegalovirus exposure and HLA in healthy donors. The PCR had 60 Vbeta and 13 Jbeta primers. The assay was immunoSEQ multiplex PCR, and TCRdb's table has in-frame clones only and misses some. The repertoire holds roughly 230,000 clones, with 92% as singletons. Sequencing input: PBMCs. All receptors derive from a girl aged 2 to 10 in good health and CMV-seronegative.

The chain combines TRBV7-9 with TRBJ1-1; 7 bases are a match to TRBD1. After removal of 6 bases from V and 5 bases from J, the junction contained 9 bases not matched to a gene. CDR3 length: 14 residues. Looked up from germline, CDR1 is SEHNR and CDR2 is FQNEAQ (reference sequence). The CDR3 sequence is CASRGTGVRTEAFF. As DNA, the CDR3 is TGTGCCAGCAGGGGAACAGGGGTGAGGACTGAAGCTTTCTTT.

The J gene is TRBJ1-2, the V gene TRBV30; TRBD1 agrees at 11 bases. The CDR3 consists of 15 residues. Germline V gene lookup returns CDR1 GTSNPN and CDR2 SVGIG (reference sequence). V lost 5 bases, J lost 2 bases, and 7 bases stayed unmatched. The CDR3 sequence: CAWARGTGGNYGYTF. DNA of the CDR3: TGTGCCTGGGCCCGAGGGACAGGGGGGAACTATGGCTACACCTTC.

The CDR3 nucleotides read TGTGCCAGCAGCTTGGAAGCGGGAGGGCCTTTTTACGAGCAGTACTTC. Translation: CASSLEAGGPFYEQYF. The chain is built from TRBV5-4 and TRBJ2-7; 10 bases are a match to TRBD2. V shed 0 bases, J shed 4 bases, and the junction held 7 bases outside the gene matches. The CDR3 is made up of 16 amino acids. Germline V lookup: CDR1 SGHNT, CDR2 YYREEE (reference sequence).

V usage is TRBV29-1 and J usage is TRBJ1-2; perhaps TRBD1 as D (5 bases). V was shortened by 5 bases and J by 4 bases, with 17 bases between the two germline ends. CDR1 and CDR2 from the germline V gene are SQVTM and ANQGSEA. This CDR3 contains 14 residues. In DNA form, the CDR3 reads TGCAGCGTTCCAAACACGGGGGTGGGCTATGGCTACACCTTC. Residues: CSVPNTGVGYGYTF.

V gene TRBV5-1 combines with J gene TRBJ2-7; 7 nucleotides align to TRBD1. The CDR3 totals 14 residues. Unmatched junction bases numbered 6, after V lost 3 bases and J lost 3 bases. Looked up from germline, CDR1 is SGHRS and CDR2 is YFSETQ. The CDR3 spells CASSSGQPNYEQYF. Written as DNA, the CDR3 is TGCGCCAGCAGCTCGGGACAGCCGAACTACGAGCAGTACTTC. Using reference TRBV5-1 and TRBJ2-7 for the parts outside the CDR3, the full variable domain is KAGVTQTPRYLIKTRGQQVTLSCSPISGHRSVSWYQQTPGQGLQFLFEYFSETQRNKGNFPGRFSGRQFSNSRSEMNVSTLELGDSALYLCASSSGQPNYEQYFGPGTRLTVT.

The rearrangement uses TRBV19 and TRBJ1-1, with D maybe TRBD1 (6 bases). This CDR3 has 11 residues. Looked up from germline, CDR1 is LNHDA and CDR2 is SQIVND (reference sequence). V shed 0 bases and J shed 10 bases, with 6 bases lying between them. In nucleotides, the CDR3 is TGTGCCAGTAGTATAGACAGGGGAGCTTTCTTT. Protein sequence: CASSIDRGAFF.

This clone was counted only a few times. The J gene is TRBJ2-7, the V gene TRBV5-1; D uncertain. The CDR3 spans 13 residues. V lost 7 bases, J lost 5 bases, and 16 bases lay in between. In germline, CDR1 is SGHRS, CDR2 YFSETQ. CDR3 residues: CASGYIGSDEQYF. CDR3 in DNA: TGCGCCAGCGGGTACATCGGGTCCGACGAGCAGTACTTC.

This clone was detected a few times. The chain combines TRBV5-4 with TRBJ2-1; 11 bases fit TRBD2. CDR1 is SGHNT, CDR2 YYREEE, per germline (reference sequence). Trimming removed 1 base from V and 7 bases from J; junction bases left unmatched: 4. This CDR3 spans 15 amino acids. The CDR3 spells CASSLLLAGGNEQFF. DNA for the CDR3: TGTGCCAGCAGCTTGCTCCTAGCGGGGGGTAATGAGCAGTTCTTC.

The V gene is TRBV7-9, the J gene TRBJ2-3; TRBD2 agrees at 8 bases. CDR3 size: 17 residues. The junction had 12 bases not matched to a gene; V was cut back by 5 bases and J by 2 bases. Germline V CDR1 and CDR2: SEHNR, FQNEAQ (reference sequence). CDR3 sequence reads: CASSPQTSAKLTDTQYF. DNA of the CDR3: TGTGCCAGCAGCCCCCAGACTAGCGCTAAGCTCACAGATACGCAGTATTTT.

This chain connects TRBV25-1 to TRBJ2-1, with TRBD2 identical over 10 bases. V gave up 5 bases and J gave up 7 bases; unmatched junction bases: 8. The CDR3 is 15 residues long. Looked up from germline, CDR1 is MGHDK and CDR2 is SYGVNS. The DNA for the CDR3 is TGTGCCAGCAGTAAGAGCGGGAGGGCCGGAAATGAGCAGTTCTTC. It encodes CASSKSGRAGNEQFF.